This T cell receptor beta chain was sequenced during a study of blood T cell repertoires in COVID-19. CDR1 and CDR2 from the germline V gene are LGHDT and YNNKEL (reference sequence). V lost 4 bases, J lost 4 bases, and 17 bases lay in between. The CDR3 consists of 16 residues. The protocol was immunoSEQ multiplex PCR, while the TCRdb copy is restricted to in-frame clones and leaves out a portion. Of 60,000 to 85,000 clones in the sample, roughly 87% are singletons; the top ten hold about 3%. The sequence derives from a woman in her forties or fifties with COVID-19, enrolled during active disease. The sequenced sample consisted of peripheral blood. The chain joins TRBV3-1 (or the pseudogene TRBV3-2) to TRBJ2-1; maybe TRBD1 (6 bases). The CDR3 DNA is TGTGCCAGCAGCCGGGCAGGGGCCATAATATACAATGAGCAGTTCTTC. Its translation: CASSRAGAIIYNEQFF.